The rows below give T cell receptor beta chains drawn from one sample of a study of shared clonotypes between healthy human individuals. Assay used: immunoSEQ multiplex PCR; TCRdb lists only in-frame clones, some missing. This repertoire shows about 2.3 million clones, 85% to 95% found once; its top ten account for under 0.45%. The sequencing input was naive CD4+ T cells from PBMCs. These receptor sequences come from a man between 18 and 29 years old in good health. Some clones in this sample may be carry-over from other donors' samples. CDR3s include the opening cysteine and the closing phenylalanine or tryptophan. Each record gives: D gene, J gene, clone size, V gene, CDR3 protein, CDR3 DNA. D genes are given only for firm matches. Where a row states a size, it is once, few, many or the class of an expanded clone; other rows omit it.

TRBD1 TRBJ2-7 few TRBV29-1 CSVGQTYEQYF TGCAGCGTGGGACAGACCTACGAGCAGTACTTC
. TRBJ2-2 . TRBV11-2 CASSPVVGTGELFF TGTGCCAGCAGCCCAGTTGTTGGCACCGGGGAGCTGTTTTTT
. TRBJ1-5 . TRBV28 CASSLIWTRGINQPQHF TGTGCCAGCAGTTTAATCTGGACAAGGGGGATTAATCAGCCCCAGCATTTT
. TRBJ2-3 . TRBV9 CASSVAGITDTQYF TGTGCCAGCAGCGTAGCAGGGATCACAGATACGCAGTATTTT
TRBD2 TRBJ2-5 . TRBV7-9 CASSLLVGGWDQETQYF TGTGCCAGCAGCTTACTGGTGGGAGGGTGGGACCAAGAGACCCAGTACTTC
. TRBJ2-4 . TRBV7-2 CASSLARSGNIQYF TGTGCCAGCAGCTTAGCCCGTTCGGGAAACATTCAGTACTTC
TRBD2 TRBJ2-3 . TRBV18 CASSPGVAGGTDTQYF TGTGCCAGCTCACCCGGGGTAGCGGGAGGCACAGATACGCAGTATTTT
. TRBJ2-3 . TRBV9 CASSVDVYADTQYF TGTGCCAGCAGCGTAGACGTCTACGCGGATACGCAGTATTTT
. TRBJ1-4 . TRBV27 CASTRGLNEKLFF TGTGCCAGCACCCGCGGGCTTAATGAAAAACTGTTTTTT
. TRBJ2-1 . TRBV7-8 CASSLFPGKIYNEQFF TGTGCCAGCAGCTTATTCCCGGGAAAGATCTACAATGAGCAGTTCTTC
TRBD1 TRBJ2-7 . TRBV2 CASSDQGQGYEQYF TGTGCCAGCAGTGACCAGGGACAGGGTTACGAGCAGTACTTC
. TRBJ2-5 . TRBV13 CASSPVEEIQETQYF TGTGCCAGCAGCCCCGTTGAGGAAATACAAGAGACCCAGTACTTC
TRBD2 TRBJ2-3 . TRBV28 CASSTSGITDTQYF TGTGCCAGCAGTACTAGCGGGATCACAGATACGCAGTATTTT
TRBD2 TRBJ2-6 . TRBV29-1 CSVHIDQRGVLTF TGCAGCGTGCATATCGACCAGCGGGGCGTCCTGACTTTC
. TRBJ1-1 . TRBV18 CASSRRVAGENTEAFF TGTGCCAGCTCGCGCAGGGTCGCAGGGGAGAACACTGAAGCTTTCTTT
TRBD1 TRBJ2-7 . TRBV5-1 CASSPGQGIYEQYF TGCGCCAGCAGCCCGGGACAGGGTATCTACGAGCAGTACTTC
. TRBJ2-1 . TRBV5-1 CASSLGSFQGGVGEQFF TGCGCCAGCAGCTTGGGATCCTTTCAGGGAGGAGTGGGTGAGCAGTTCTTC
TRBD2 TRBJ2-5 . TRBV7-9 CASSAGLAGGETQYF TGTGCCAGCAGCGCAGGACTAGCGGGAGGGGAGACCCAGTACTTC
. TRBJ2-3 . TRBV5-1 CASSPRPNVADTQYF TGCGCCAGCAGCCCCCGGCCTAATGTAGCGGATACGCAGTATTTT
. TRBJ2-3 . TRBV30 CAWGEGRGTDTQYF TGTGCCTGGGGGGAAGGAAGGGGCACAGATACGCAGTATTTT
. TRBJ2-1 . TRBV7-2 CASSPPGGRAYNEQFF TGTGCCAGCAGCCCCCCTGGCGGCAGAGCCTACAATGAGCAGTTCTTC
. TRBJ2-1 . TRBV5-1 CASSLQPTVSYNEQFF TGCGCCAGCAGCCTACAGCCGACGGTCTCCTACAATGAGCAGTTCTTC
. TRBJ2-7 . TRBV28 CASSFFFRNRDQNHEQYF TGTGCCAGCAGTTTTTTTTTCCGAAACCGGGATCAGAACCACGAGCAGTACTTC
. TRBJ1-4 . TRBV5-1 CASSFSQGEKLFF TGCGCCAGCAGCTTTTCACAAGGAGAAAAACTGTTTTTT
. TRBJ2-5 . TRBV6-5 CASSFRQKGETQYF TGTGCCAGCAGCTTCCGTCAAAAAGGAGAGACCCAGTACTTC
. TRBJ1-1 once TRBV5-1 CASSLESANTEAFF TGCGCCAGCAGCTTGGAATCGGCGAACACTGAAGCTTTCTTT
. TRBJ1-1 . TRBV6-1 CASSEVAGWGEAFF TGTGCCAGCAGTGAAGTGGCAGGGTGGGGTGAAGCTTTCTTT
TRBD2 TRBJ2-7 . TRBV27 CASSARTGLAGVSYEQYF TGTGCCAGCAGTGCAAGAACGGGACTAGCGGGAGTCTCCTACGAGCAGTACTTC
. TRBJ1-1 . TRBV6-5 CASKKGDSHEAFF TGTGCCAGCAAAAAAGGAGACAGCCATGAAGCTTTCTTT
. TRBJ2-7 . TRBV6-6 CASSDQGSYEQYF TGTGCCAGCAGCGACCAGGGTTCCTACGAGCAGTACTTC
TRBD1 TRBJ2-2 once TRBV4-3 CASSQDLVRGRFGGELFF TGCGCCAGCAGCCAAGATCTCGTCAGGGGGCGCTTTGGCGGGGAGCTGTTTTTT
TRBD1 TRBJ2-5 . TRBV9 CASSGPRDRGETQYF TGTGCCAGCAGCGGACCCCGGGACAGGGGAGAGACCCAGTACTTC
TRBD2 TRBJ2-5 . TRBV7-2 CASSGRTSAETQYF TGTGCCAGCAGCGGACGGACTAGCGCGGAGACCCAGTACTTC
. TRBJ1-5 few TRBV6-6 CASSYAGSNQPQHF TGTGCCAGCAGTTACGCAGGGAGCAATCAGCCCCAGCATTTT
TRBD1 TRBJ1-5 once TRBV4-1 CASSDRVRNQPQHF TGCGCCAGCAGCGACAGGGTGAGAAATCAGCCCCAGCATTTT
. TRBJ2-1 . TRBV4-3 CASSQDPRSLPYNEQFF TGCGCCAGCAGCCAAGATCCCAGGTCCCTACCCTACAATGAGCAGTTCTTC
TRBD1 TRBJ1-1 . TRBV7-3 CASSSQAGGAGTEAFF TGTGCCAGCAGCTCGCAGGCAGGGGGCGCGGGCACTGAAGCTTTCTTT
TRBD1 TRBJ2-7 . TRBV28 CASWQPGQGGEQYF TGTGCCAGTTGGCAACCGGGACAGGGGGGCGAGCAGTACTTC
. TRBJ2-3 . TRBV7-9 CASSPRGAGADTQYF TGTGCCAGCAGCCCCCGGGGGGCGGGAGCAGATACGCAGTATTTT
. TRBJ2-7 . TRBV7-8 CASSSGRVYEQYF TGTGCCAGCAGTTCGGGACGGGTCTACGAGCAGTACTTC
TRBD2 TRBJ2-1 once TRBV6-5 CASSFRGAYNEQFF TGTGCCAGCAGTTTTCGGGGGGCCTACAATGAGCAGTTCTTC
. TRBJ1-3 . TRBV29-1 CSVAGILSGNTIYF TGCAGCGTCGCAGGGATATTGTCCGGAAACACCATATATTTT
TRBD1 TRBJ1-2 . TRBV28 CASRRLTGGHGYTF TGTGCCAGCAGACGACTGACAGGGGGGCATGGCTACACCTTC
TRBD1 TRBJ1-3 . TRBV7-3 CASSPMAQGAPGNTIYF TGTGCCAGCAGCCCAATGGCGCAGGGGGCGCCCGGAAACACCATATATTTT
. TRBJ2-7 once TRBV27 CASSLNPYSYEQYF TGTGCCAGCAGTTTAAATCCTTACTCCTACGAGCAGTACTTC
. TRBJ2-5 . TRBV5-4 CASSLAGPQETQYF TGTGCCAGCAGCTTGGCCGGACCCCAAGAGACCCAGTACTTC
TRBD1 TRBJ2-5 . TRBV30 CAWSAQGAETQYF TGTGCCTGGAGTGCACAGGGGGCGGAGACCCAGTACTTC
. TRBJ2-1 . TRBV14 CASSLSTRFGEQFF TGTGCCAGCAGCCTATCCACTAGGTTCGGTGAGCAGTTCTTC
. TRBJ2-3 . TRBV6-4 CASSVSGGTDTQYF TGTGCCAGCAGTGTATCCGGAGGCACAGATACGCAGTATTTT
TRBD1 TRBJ2-2 once TRBV4-2 CASSEDRGSNTGELFF TGTGCCAGCAGCGAGGACAGGGGATCGAACACCGGGGAGCTGTTTTTT
TRBD2 TRBJ2-3 once TRBV11-2 CASSILTSGSTDTQYF TGTGCCAGCAGCATCCTGACTAGCGGAAGCACAGATACGCAGTATTTT
TRBD1 TRBJ2-6 . TRBV5-4 CASSFRTGNSGANVLTF TGTGCCAGCAGCTTCCGGACAGGGAACTCTGGGGCCAACGTCCTGACTTTC